This T cell receptor beta chain derives from a study of graft-versus-host responses after intestinal transplantation. Study summary: Those transplanted obtained multivisceral, liver-intestinal, or isolated intestinal grafts. For approximately three years after anti-thymocyte globulin induction, all recipients took tacrolimus and steroids. Findings of the study overall: GvH clonotypes were identified within recipient marrow, with a subset emerging first in ileum or blood. Patients with graft-donor T cell macrochimerism had high graft-versus-host to host-versus-graft clonal ratios in allografts.

Regarding this clone: What it binds is not known.

This table comes from immunoSEQ multiplex PCR, and its TCRdb copy is limited to in-frame clones, with some not included. The sample carries about 98,000 clones, under 85% recorded once. This CDR3 spans 14 amino acids. Germline V lookup: CDR1 MNHNY, CDR2 SVGAGI (reference sequence). The V gene lost 0 bases and the J gene lost 4 bases, with 9 bases spanning the gap. This sequence originates from a human donor who received an intestinal transplant. The gene calls are TRBV6-6 and TRBJ1-2, with D perhaps matching TRBD1 (6 bases). The input for sequencing was unstimulated CD8+ T cells sorted from spleen or lymph node cells, taken before intestinal transplant. The CDR3, as DNA: TGTGCCAGCAGTTACTCAACAGGGCTCTATGGCTACACCTTC. This encodes CASSYSTGLYGYTF.